The sequence of this T cell receptor beta chain was determined in a study of blood T cells in healthy people across ages. A note on this clonotype: Its antigen is undetermined.

The CDR3 length is 11 residues. Trimming removed 1 base at V and 9 bases at J, with 4 bases between. Germline V gives CDR1 SGHAT, CDR2 FQNNGV. Study observations and caveats: With unsorted PBMCs, a conclusive comparison of naive versus antigen-experienced cells was not possible.

Together with a sample-barcoded 5' primer, a J-beta primer mix was included in a second PCR lasting about 7 to 12 cycles. Sequencing yielded, for each sample, at least 3 million paired-end reads carrying CDR3. Using its own MiXCR run on the 5' RACE reads, TCRdb lists one record per CDR3 protein. This sample has over a million distinct CDR3 sequences, with around two fifths found just once. The source is a woman aged 18-35 years in good health. The chain recombines TRBV11-2 with TRBJ2-1; D unresolved. The sample consisted of blood. The CDR3, as DNA: TGTGCCAGCAGCTTAGTTATTGAGCAGTTCTTC. Translating gives CASSLVIEQFF.